The 11 T cell receptor beta chains below were found in one sample sequenced in a study of tumor-infiltrating lymphocytes in oesophageal squamous cell carcinoma. MiXCR was run by TCRdb on the PCR reads, yielding one entry per CDR3 protein. The sample records approximately 11,000 distinct CDR3 sequences, over 50% being singletons. Specimen: esophageal tumor tissue. These receptors all stem from a male donor with esophageal squamous cell carcinoma.

The gene calls are TRBV12-5 and TRBJ2-3; tentatively, D is TRBD2 (5 bases). Germline V CDR1 and CDR2: LGHNT, FRNRAP. V was shortened by 5 bases and J by 14 bases, with 26 bases between the two germline ends. The CDR3 is 15 residues long. CDR3 sequence (DNA): TGTGCTAGTGGTCCCTCCCGGACGACTACCGGGGAGCTGTATTTT. It is translated as CASGPSRTTTGELYF.

This clonotype was found a few times. A read error may account for a junction end that differs from germline. V is TRBV7-6 and J is TRBJ2-7; D is perhaps TRBD1 (5 bases). The CDR3 has 12 residues. The V gene's germline CDR1 is SGHVS and CDR2 FNYEAQ. CDR3 in amino acids: CASSTDRYEQYF. For the CDR3, the DNA is TGTGCTAGCAGCACAGACAGATACGAGCAGTACTTC.

The genes are TRBV6-1 and TRBJ2-7; TRBD2 might be the D (5 bases). Gene TRBJ2-4 matches the end of the DNA better, so the J call may be wrong. The germline CDR1 and CDR2 sequences are MNHNS and SASEGT. This CDR3 spans 12 amino acids. The CDR3 sequence: CASSPEGNIQYF. The CDR3 DNA reads as TGTGCCAGCTCCCCAGAGGGAAACATTCAGTACTTC.

This clonotype was detected a few times. V gene TRBV6-1 combines with J gene TRBJ2-6, with D uncertain. V lost 7 bases to trimming and J lost 4 bases, with 8 bases between them. This CDR3 is built from 13 residues. Germline V gene data show CDR1 as MNHNS and CDR2 as SASEGT. The CDR3 nucleotides are TGTGCCAGCACCGCTTCCGGGGCCAACGTCCTGACTTTC. It translates to CASTASGANVLTF.

This clonotype is labeled medium-sized (0.01 to 0.1%). The chain couples TRBV28 to TRBJ2-5; 8 bases line up with TRBD2. The germline V gene has CDR1 MDHEN and CDR2 SYDVKM. The CDR3 extends over 17 amino acids. V gave up 3 bases and J gave up 3 bases; unmatched junction bases: 12. CDR3 nucleotide sequence: TGTGCCAGCAGTTTGGTAGCGGGATCGCCAGGGAAAGAGACCCAGTACTTC. Its protein product is CASSLVAGSPGKETQYF.

CDR3 in amino acids: CSAGPGQGAKYEQYF. As DNA, the CDR3 is TGCAGTGCTGGCCCCGGACAGGGGGCTAAATACGAGCAGTACTTC. The genes are TRBV20-1 and TRBJ2-7; TRBD1 matches 11 bases. The V gene's germline CDR1 is DFQATT and CDR2 SNEGSKA (reference sequence). This CDR3 comprises 15 residues. V shed 5 bases, J shed 4 bases, and the junction held 10 bases outside the gene matches.

The table lists this clonotype with a few counts. V gene TRBV3-1 combines with J gene TRBJ2-5; 9 positions match TRBD2. The CDR3 sequence is 13 residues long. Germline trimming cut 3 bases from V and 5 bases from J; bases unmatched to any gene: 1. Germline values: CDR1 LGHDT, CDR2 YNNKEL (reference sequence). CDR3 nucleotide sequence: TGTGCCAGCAGCCACCTAGCGGGGGAGACCCAGTACTTC. Protein product: CASSHLAGETQYF.

The chain combines TRBV7-3 with TRBJ2-5; D may be TRBD1 or TRBD2 (5 bases each). The J call is doubtful: the DNA matches TRBJ2-7 better. The CDR3 is 14 residues long. CDR1 is SGHTA and CDR2 is FQGTGA in the germline V gene. The CDR3 is CASSPRDGAYEQYF. Written as DNA, the CDR3 is TGTGCCAGCAGCCCCCGGGACGGAGCCTACGAGCAGTACTTC.

This clonotype was recorded many times. This sequence joins TRBV7-2 and TRBJ2-5; D gene unclear. The V gene lost 1 base and the J gene lost 4 bases, with 7 bases spanning the gap. CDR1 and CDR2 from the germline V gene are SGHTA and FQGNSA. The CDR3 is 13 amino acids. CDR3 sequence reads: CASSLGVGETQYF. CDR3 sequence (DNA): TGTGCCAGCAGCTTAGGGGTCGGAGAGACCCAGTACTTC.

The chain carries TRBV7-6 and TRBJ1-2; the match to TRBD1 covers 10 bases. Germline V gives CDR1 SGHVS, CDR2 FNYEAQ. CDR3 length equals 15 residues. The J segment lost 2 bases and the V segment lost 5 bases, leaving 5 bases of the junction unmatched. The CDR3 sequence: CASSPPGQGNYGYTF. In DNA form, the CDR3 reads TGTGCCAGCAGCCCCCCGGGACAGGGGAACTATGGCTACACCTTC.

The V gene is TRBV7-2, the J gene TRBJ2-5; TRBD1 matches 9 bases. The J call may be wrong; the DNA end is better matched by TRBJ2-1. Germline V gene data show CDR1 as SGHTA and CDR2 as FQGNSA. This CDR3 is 15 amino acids long. CDR3 in DNA: TGTGCCAGCAGCCCGAAGGACAGGGGCTACAATGAGCAGTTCTTC. Translation gives CASSPKDRGYNEQFF.